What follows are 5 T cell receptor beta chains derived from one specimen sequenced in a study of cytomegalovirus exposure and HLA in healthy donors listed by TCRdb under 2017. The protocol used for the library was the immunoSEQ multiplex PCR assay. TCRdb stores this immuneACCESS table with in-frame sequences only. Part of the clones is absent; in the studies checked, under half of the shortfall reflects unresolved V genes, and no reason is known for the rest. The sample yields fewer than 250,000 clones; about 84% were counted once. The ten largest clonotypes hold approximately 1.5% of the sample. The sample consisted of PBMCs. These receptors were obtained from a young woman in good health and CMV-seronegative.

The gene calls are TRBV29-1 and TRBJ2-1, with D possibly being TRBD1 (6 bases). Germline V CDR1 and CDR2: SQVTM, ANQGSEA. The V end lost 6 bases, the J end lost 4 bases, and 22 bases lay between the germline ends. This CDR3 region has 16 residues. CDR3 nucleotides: TGCAGCGTAGTCCGGGACACACAGAAAAGATACAATGAGCAGTTCTTC. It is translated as CSVVRDTQKRYNEQFF.

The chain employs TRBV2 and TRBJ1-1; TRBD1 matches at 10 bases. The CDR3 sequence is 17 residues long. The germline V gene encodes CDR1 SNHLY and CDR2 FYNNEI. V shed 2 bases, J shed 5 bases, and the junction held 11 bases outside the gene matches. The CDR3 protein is CASSEPLDRGVYTEAFF. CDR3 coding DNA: TGTGCCAGCAGTGAACCCCTGGACAGGGGGGTATATACTGAAGCTTTCTTT.

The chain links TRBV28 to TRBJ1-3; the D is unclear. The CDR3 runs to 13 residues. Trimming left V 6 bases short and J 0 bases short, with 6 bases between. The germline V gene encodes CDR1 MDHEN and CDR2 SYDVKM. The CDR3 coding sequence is TGTGCCAGCAGCCCCCACTCTGGAAACACCATATATTTT. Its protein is CASSPHSGNTIYF.

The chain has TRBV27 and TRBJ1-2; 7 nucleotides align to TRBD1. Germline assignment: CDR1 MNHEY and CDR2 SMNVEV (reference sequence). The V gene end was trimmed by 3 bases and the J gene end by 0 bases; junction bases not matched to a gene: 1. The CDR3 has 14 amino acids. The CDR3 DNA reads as TGTGCCAGCAGTTTGGGACAGACTAACTATGGCTACACCTTC. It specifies CASSLGQTNYGYTF.

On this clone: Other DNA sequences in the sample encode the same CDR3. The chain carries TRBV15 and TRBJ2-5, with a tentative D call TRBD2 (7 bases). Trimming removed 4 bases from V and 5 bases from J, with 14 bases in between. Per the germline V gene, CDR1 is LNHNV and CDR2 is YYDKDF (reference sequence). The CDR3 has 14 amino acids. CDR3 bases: TGTGCCACCAGCACTAGAGGGGGAGGGGAGACCCAGTACTTC. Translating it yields CATSTRGGGETQYF.